This T cell receptor beta chain comes out of a study of PD-L1 blockade in urothelial cancer. Study-wide background: Once treatment had started, blood was analyzed at 3 weeks (second dose) and again at 6 weeks. Blood yielded a median of about 140,000 T cells per sample. Study-wide results and limits: Durable-benefit patients expanded tumor-associated blood clones more at 3 weeks.

Time point denoted: pretreatment peripheral blood. Clones were read by immunoSEQ multiplex PCR, and TCRdb kept only the in-frame ones, dropping some. This table has fewer than 45,000 clones, approximately 91% appearing once. This CDR3 region has 15 residues. Germline-derived CDR1 and CDR2 are LNHDA and SQIVND (reference sequence). V gave up 4 bases and J gave up 7 bases; unmatched junction bases: 8. Turning to this clone: Antigen: not known.

The chain recombines TRBV19 with TRBJ2-1; 9 bases match TRBD2. Sequencing used PBMCs, obtained around atezolizumab (anti-PD-L1) treatment. This clonotype was sampled from a donor aged 40 or over with urothelial cancer. CDR3 bases: TGTGCCAGTAGTACAACGGCGGGAGGGCGTAATGAGCAGTTCTTC. Its translation is CASSTTAGGRNEQFF.